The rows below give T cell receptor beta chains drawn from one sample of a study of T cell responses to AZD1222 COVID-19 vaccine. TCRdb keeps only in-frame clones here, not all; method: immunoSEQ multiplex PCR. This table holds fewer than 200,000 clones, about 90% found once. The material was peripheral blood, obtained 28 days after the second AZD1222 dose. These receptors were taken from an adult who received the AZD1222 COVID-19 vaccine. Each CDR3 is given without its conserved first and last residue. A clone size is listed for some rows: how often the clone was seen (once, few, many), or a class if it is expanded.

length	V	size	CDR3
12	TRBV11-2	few	ASSRRTGYTEAF
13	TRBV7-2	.	ASSSVGTGNSPLH
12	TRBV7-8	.	ASSLLRAGNTIY
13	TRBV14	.	ASSQDPARESEQY
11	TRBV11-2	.	ASGQTGGPEAF
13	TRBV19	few	ASSIGTGVNSPLH
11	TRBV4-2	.	ASSRDLSYEQY
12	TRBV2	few	ASIGQGAGYGYT
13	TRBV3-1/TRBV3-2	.	ASSQGGGRTGELF
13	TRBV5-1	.	ASSLVGEVDTEAF
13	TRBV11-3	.	ASSPRDVSYNEQF
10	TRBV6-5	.	ASSSHRGKLF
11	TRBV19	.	ASSTGPRGELF
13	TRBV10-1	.	ARLFRVCTNEKLF
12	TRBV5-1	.	ASSLRGEDYGYT
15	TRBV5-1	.	ASTPVGTGGRGETQY
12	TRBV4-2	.	ASSRDRGADKAF
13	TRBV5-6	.	ASSLGGPRHQPQH
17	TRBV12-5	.	ASGLAPGLSPLSTDTQY
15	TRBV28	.	ASSLTRGQGALYEQY
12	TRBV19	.	ASLNRAVNTEAF
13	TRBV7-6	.	ASSLAPLAGNTIY
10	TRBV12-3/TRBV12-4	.	ASSSWGRAAF
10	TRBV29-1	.	SEIGQGTEAF
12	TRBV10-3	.	AISERGSNEKLF
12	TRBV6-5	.	ASSYAGGGLEAF
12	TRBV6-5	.	ASSSSGLRHEQY
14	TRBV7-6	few	ASSLNPKASGNTIY
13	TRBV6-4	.	ASSVGQANTGELF
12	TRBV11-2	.	ASSFRDRDDEQF
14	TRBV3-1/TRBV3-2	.	ASSHLQGGVQETQY
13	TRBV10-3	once	AISESGQGDQPQH